The 17 T cell receptor beta chains below were found in one sample sequenced in a study of T cell responses to AZD1222 COVID-19 vaccine listed by TCRdb under 2021. This specimen's time point label, per the study, means: baseline before first vaccination. To prepare the library, the immunoSEQ multiplex PCR assay was applied. TCRdb's version of the immuneACCESS table is confined to in-frame rearrangements and falls short of the full clone set. An unresolved V gene accounts for under half of the shortfall where checked; the remainder is of unknown origin. This sample has 120,000 or so clones in its table, and 85% to 95% of those were observed once. The ten most abundant clones make up approximately 8% of the sample. The sample was peripheral blood, taken on day 0 of AZD1222 vaccination. Receptors were obtained from an adult in good health.

This clone was seen a single time. The rearrangement uses TRBV18 and TRBJ2-1, with a tentative D call TRBD2 (5 bases). Germline V CDR1 and CDR2: KGHSH, LQKENI. The CDR3 covers 15 residues. V lost 3 bases to trimming and J lost 3 bases, with 12 bases between them. CDR3 in DNA: TGTGCCAGCTCACCCGGACTGTTTGGCTACAATGAGCAGTTCTTC. Translating gives CASSPGLFGYNEQFF.

The rearrangement joins TRBV10-3 to TRBJ1-1; 7 nucleotides line up with TRBD1. CDR3 length equals 15 residues. Germline assignment: CDR1 ENHRY and CDR2 SYGVKD. V shed 5 bases, J shed 0 bases, and the junction held 6 bases outside the gene matches. CDR3 nucleotides: TGTGCCATCAGTCAGACAGGGACATTGAACACTGAAGCTTTCTTT. Protein sequence: CAISQTGTLNTEAFF.

V is TRBV11-1 and J is TRBJ2-5, with D perhaps matching TRBD2 (5 bases). With 5 bases removed from V and 5 bases from J, the gap between germline ends came to 12 bases. This CDR3 has 13 residues. CDR1 is SGHAT, CDR2 FQDESV, per germline (reference sequence). The CDR3 nucleotides read TGTGCCAGCAGCCGAGGGCGTTTTGAGACCCAGTACTTC. Translating gives CASSRGRFETQYF.

The chain uses TRBV2 and TRBJ1-1; 7 bases fit TRBD1. V was pared by 6 bases and J by 4 bases, with 2 bases of the junction left unmatched. This CDR3 region has 12 residues. Looked up from germline, CDR1 is SNHLY and CDR2 is FYNNEI. CDR3 sequence (DNA): TGTGCCAGCAGCACAGGGGTCACTGAAGCTTTCTTT. Amino acid sequence: CASSTGVTEAFF.

This sequence joins TRBV6-5 and TRBJ1-1; D gene ambiguous. V gave up 0 bases and J gave up 8 bases, with 10 bases separating them. CDR3 length equals 13 residues. From germline, CDR1 is MNHEY and CDR2 SVGAGI. CDR3 in amino acids: CASSYSRGWEAFF. The CDR3 DNA reads as TGTGCCAGCAGTTACTCGAGAGGGTGGGAAGCTTTCTTT.

The genes are TRBV27 and TRBJ1-1; D gene ambiguous. V lost 5 bases and J 2 bases, leaving 9 bases between the germline ends. There are 13 residues in the CDR3. Germline assignment: CDR1 MNHEY and CDR2 SMNVEV (reference sequence). DNA of the CDR3: TGTGCCAGCAGTATAGGAGTTAACACTGAAGCTTTCTTT. It is translated as CASSIGVNTEAFF.

CDR3 amino acids: CASSSTRTAPYNEQFF. CDR3 nucleotide sequence: TGTGCCAGCAGTTCCACCCGGACAGCCCCTTACAATGAGCAGTTCTTC. V gene TRBV11-3 combines with J gene TRBJ2-1, with TRBD1 as a possible D gene (6 bases). Germline values: CDR1 SGHNT, CDR2 YENEEA. The CDR3 extends over 16 amino acids. Trimming removed 6 bases at V and 4 bases at J, with 19 bases between.

V is TRBV19 and J is TRBJ1-5; D perhaps matches TRBD1 (6 bases). Germline V gene data show CDR1 as LNHDA and CDR2 as SQIVND (reference sequence). This CDR3 has 12 amino acids. The V and J ends lost 7 bases and 6 bases respectively, with 10 bases between them. For the CDR3, the DNA is TGTGCCAGTACGGGGGGCGTTCAGCCCCAGCATTTT. Translating gives CASTGGVQPQHF.

The rearrangement joins TRBV3-1 (or the pseudogene TRBV3-2) to TRBJ1-2; D call uncertain. Trimming removed 3 bases at V and 8 bases at J, with 13 bases between. From germline, CDR1 is LGHDT and CDR2 YNNKEL (reference sequence). CDR3 length: 13 amino acids. CDR3: CASSHVSLWGYTF. In nucleotides, the CDR3 is TGTGCCAGCAGCCACGTCTCCTTGTGGGGCTACACCTTC.

The V and J genes are TRBV19 and TRBJ2-7; perhaps TRBD1 as D (5 bases). Trimming shortened V by 5 bases and J by 12 bases, and 14 bases separated the two germline ends. Germline lookup yields CDR1 LNHDA and CDR2 SQIVND (reference sequence). The CDR3 spans 11 residues. As DNA, the CDR3 is TGTGCCAGTAGTGCCGGCCAGGGTGTGTACTTC. Translation gives CASSAGQGVYF.

This rearrangement joins TRBV3-1 (or the pseudogene TRBV3-2) to TRBJ2-7; the match to TRBD2 covers 7 bases. The V gene end was trimmed by 0 bases and the J gene end by 0 bases; junction bases not matched to a gene: 5. CDR3 length: 16 amino acids. Germline CDR1 reads LGHDT; CDR2 reads YNNKEL (reference sequence). The CDR3 protein is CASSQDRGGSSYEQYF. CDR3 nucleotide sequence: TGTGCCAGCAGCCAAGATAGGGGCGGGAGCTCCTACGAGCAGTACTTC.

This clone occurred a few times. The gene calls are TRBV3-1 (or the pseudogene TRBV3-2) and TRBJ2-1; 9 bases are a match to TRBD2. V shed 5 bases, J shed 9 bases, and the junction held 17 bases outside the gene matches. The CDR3 runs to 17 residues. Per germline, CDR1 LGHDT and CDR2 YNNKEL (reference sequence). CDR3 coding DNA: TGTGCCAGCAGCACTCCCCTCAGTGCGGGGGGGCAGGTTGAGCAGTTCTTC. Amino acids: CASSTPLSAGGQVEQFF.

A remark on this clone: One junction end disagrees with the germline gene, perhaps due to a read error. The rearrangement joins TRBV28 to TRBJ1-3; tentative D call: TRBD1 (6 bases). The CDR3 contains 18 residues. CDR1 and CDR2 (germline): MDHEN, SYDVKM. Here the CDR3 reads CASGLDRTLPSSGNTIYF. For the CDR3, the DNA is TGTGCCAGCGGTTTAGACAGGACCCTTCCTTCCTCTGGAAACACCATATATTTT.

The rearrangement joins TRBV19 to TRBJ1-3; D gene unclear. Germline values: CDR1 LNHDA, CDR2 SQIVND (reference sequence). This CDR3 has 13 residues. The ends were cut back, 6 bases at V and 4 bases at J, with 10 bases in the middle. The CDR3 protein is CASSPSGGNTIYF. CDR3 bases: TGTGCCAGTAGCCCTTCGGGCGGAAACACCATATATTTT. Filled out from reference TRBV19 and TRBJ1-3, the complete variable domain reads DGGITQSPKYLFRKEGQNVTLSCEQNLNHDAMYWYRQDPGQGLRLIYYSQIVNDFQKGDIAEGYSVSREKKESFPLTVTSAQKNPTAFYLCASSPSGGNTIYFGEGSWLTVV.

This clone showed up just a few times. The chain links TRBV15 to TRBJ2-7; perhaps TRBD1 as D (5 bases). CDR3 length: 12 residues. Germline V lookup: CDR1 LNHNV, CDR2 YYDKDF (reference sequence). Trimming took 9 bases from V and 4 from J, leaving 13 bases between them. The CDR3 bases are TGTGCCACTAAGGGGCAGGGATACGAGCAGTACTTC. Residues: CATKGQGYEQYF.

DNA for the CDR3: TGTGCCAGCAGCAAGGCGGGACCCACAGATACGCAGTATTTT. It specifies CASSKAGPTDTQYF. The chain links TRBV21-1 to TRBJ2-3; the listed D gene, TRBD2, was not tested against the DNA. TRBV21-1 is shown as a pseudogene. The CDR3 runs 14 residues.

This sequence joins TRBV2 and TRBJ2-1; TRBD2 matches 12 bases. Germline trimming cut 5 bases from V and 9 bases from J; bases unmatched to any gene: 8. The CDR3 loop spans 15 amino acids. Germline lookup yields CDR1 SNHLY and CDR2 FYNNEI. DNA of the CDR3: TGTGCCAGCAGTCCTAGCGGGGGGGCCTTTAGTGAGCAGTTCTTC. It encodes CASSPSGGAFSEQFF. The full variable domain, rest sourced from reference TRBV2 and TRBJ2-1, is EPEVTQTPSHQVTQMGQEVILRCVPISNHLYFYWYRQILGQKVEFLVSFYNNEISEKSEIFDDQFSVERPDGSNFTLKIRSTKLEDSAMYFCASSPSGGAFSEQFFGPGTRLTVL.